The subject of this entry is one T cell receptor (beta chain). The antigen remains unidentified. Distinct nucleotide sequences in the sample also encode this CDR3. The sample is drawn from a study of shared clonotypes between healthy human individuals. Study outcomes and limitations: Rarefaction curves obtained for sorted subsets showed sequencing incomplete despite large depth. The study sampled only blood, and tissue repertoires likely differ.

There were only Caucasian adults among the donors, and all lived in Nashville, Tennessee. Profiling relied on immunoSEQ multiplex PCR, and the TCRdb table lists in-frame clones only, not all of them. The sample records approximately 1.5 million clones, around 98.5% being singletons. The specimen sequenced was naive CD4+ T cells sorted from blood. As for subset: CD45RA+ positively selected. This clonotype originated in a man aged 25 to 45 in good health.

CDR3 in DNA: TGTGCCAGCAGTTCAGGACAGGGCTATGGCTACACCTTC. The encoded protein is CASSSGQGYGYTF. The V and J genes are TRBV28 and TRBJ1-2; 8 positions match TRBD1. The trim removed 4 bases at V and 4 bases at J, leaving 2 bases unmatched. Germline CDR1 MDHEN, CDR2 SYDVKM. This CDR3 has 13 residues.